Listed here are 27 T cell receptor beta chains from one sample, sequenced in a study of neurological immune-mediated disorders (dated by TCRdb to about 2019). The sample's time point label, in plain terms: longitudinal time-point 2. The library was obtained by 5' RACE. Sequencing instrument: Illumina HiSeq 2500. TCRdb cleaned the public reads at Q25 with fastp, built clones with MiXCR and kept in-frame beta chains. Rows merge per CDR3 protein into single entries with the most common DNA and genes. A total of 70,000 to 90,000 distinct CDR3 sequences appear in this sample, approximately 5.8% of them only once. The ten largest clones capture 7.9% of the sample. Sequencing was performed on PBMCs. The source of these receptors is a woman aged 55 to 70 with multiple sclerosis.

Many counts were recorded for this clonotype. The chain couples TRBV29-1 to TRBJ2-7; 8 positions match TRBD1. V shed 4 bases, J shed 2 bases, and the junction held 7 bases outside the gene matches. The CDR3 extends over 14 amino acids. The V gene's germline CDR1 is SQVTM and CDR2 ANQGSEA. CDR3 region: CSVGGQGPAYEQYF. In DNA form, the CDR3 reads TGCAGCGTTGGAGGACAGGGCCCGGCCTACGAGCAGTACTTC.

About this clonotype itself: A much larger clone is a single base away; this may be a read error. The genes are TRBV20-1 and TRBJ2-7; possibly TRBD2 for D (5 bases). The CDR3 is made up of 13 amino acids. Per the germline V gene, CDR1 is DFQATT and CDR2 is SNEGSKA (reference sequence). V shed 6 bases and J shed 7 bases, with 19 bases lying between them. The CDR3 loop reads CSAKRSQSGEQYF. CDR3 nucleotides: TGCAGTGCCAAAAGGTCCCAGTCGGGGGAGCAGTACTTC.

The sample holds many counts of this clonotype. The chain joins TRBV5-1 to TRBJ2-7; the match to TRBD1 covers 7 bases. The CDR3 runs to 14 residues. The germline gives CDR1 SGHRS, CDR2 YFSETQ. The junction had 2 bases not matched to a gene; V was cut back by 0 bases and J by 2 bases. In DNA form, the CDR3 reads TGCGCCAGCAGCTTGGCCGGGACAGCCTACGAGCAGTACTTC. Residues: CASSLAGTAYEQYF.

This clonotype came up many times. This chain uses TRBV6-5 with TRBJ1-6, with TRBD1 identical over 10 bases. The germline V gene has CDR1 MNHEY and CDR2 SVGAGI. The CDR3 consists of 15 residues. V lost 5 bases, J lost 9 bases, and 7 bases stayed unmatched. The CDR3 reads CASSGPGQGTSPLHF. CDR3 nucleotide sequence: TGTGCCAGCAGTGGACCGGGACAGGGGACTTCACCCCTCCACTTT.

This clonotype came up many times. V usage is TRBV12-3 or TRBV12-4 and J usage is TRBJ1-5; TRBD1 agrees at 9 bases. The CDR3 contains 14 residues. The V gene end was trimmed by 6 bases and the J gene end by 7 bases; junction bases not matched to a gene: 7. In DNA form, the CDR3 reads TGTGCCAGCAGCCGGGACAGGGTGACCCAGCCCCAGCATTTT. Its translation is CASSRDRVTQPQHF.

This clonotype was found many times. This chain links TRBV7-8 with TRBJ2-7, with D possibly TRBD2 on 5 matching bases. Trimming removed 0 bases at V and 0 bases at J, with 15 bases between. CDR1 is SGHVS and CDR2 is FQNEAQ in the germline V gene. CDR3 length equals 17 residues. DNA for the CDR3: TGTGCCAGCAGCTTAGCGCTCGGACTTCAGCCCTCCTACGAGCAGTACTTC. Protein product: CASSLALGLQPSYEQYF. The complete variable domain, with remaining parts taken from reference TRBV7-8 and TRBJ2-7, reads GAGVSQSPRYKVAKRGQDVALRCDPISGHVSLFWYQQALGQGPEFLTYFQNEAQLDKSGLPSDRFFAERPEGSVSTLKIQRTQQEDSAVYLCASSLALGLQPSYEQYFGPGTRLTVT.

This clonotype was seen at least ten times. The chain employs TRBV3-1 and TRBJ2-1; the D gene could be TRBD1 or TRBD2 (5 bases each). Trimming removed 5 bases at V and 9 bases at J, with 17 bases between. Per germline, CDR1 LGHDT and CDR2 YNNKEL (reference sequence). CDR3 length equals 14 residues. CDR3 sequence (DNA): TGTGCCAGCAGCTCGGTGGGGGTCGGGGTTGAGCAGTTCTTC. This sequence encodes CASSSVGVGVEQFF.

The chain recombines TRBV2 with TRBJ2-1, with 15 bases that match TRBD2. This CDR3 is built from 17 residues. J was trimmed by 2 bases and V by 6 bases; bases with no gene match: 5. CDR1 and CDR2 from the germline V gene are SNHLY and FYNNEI. The CDR3, as DNA: TGTGCCAGCAGGGGACTAGCGGGGGGCCGTACCTACAATGAGCAGTTCTTC. Its protein product is CASRGLAGGRTYNEQFF.

This clonotype was seen repeatedly, ten times or more. The chain recombines TRBV5-1 with TRBJ2-7, with TRBD1 identical over 7 bases. The germline V gene has CDR1 SGHRS and CDR2 YFSETQ. CDR3 size: 14 residues. After removal of 0 bases from V and 4 bases from J, the junction contained 4 bases not matched to a gene. In DNA, the CDR3 is TGCGCCAGCAGCTTGGTTGGGACAGAGTACGAGCAGTACTTC. It yields the protein CASSLVGTEYEQYF. The full variable domain, with the rest looked up from reference TRBV5-1 and TRBJ2-7, is KAGVTQTPRYLIKTRGQQVTLSCSPISGHRSVSWYQQTPGQGLQFLFEYFSETQRNKGNFPGRFSGRQFSNSRSEMNVSTLELGDSALYLCASSLVGTEYEQYFGPGTRLTVT.

Many counts were recorded for this clonotype. V gene TRBV5-1 combines with J gene TRBJ1-1; D unresolved. Germline V gives CDR1 SGHRS, CDR2 YFSETQ. The V end was cut by 0 bases, the J end by 2 bases, with 8 bases between. This CDR3 is built from 14 residues. The CDR3 sequence: CASSLAPANTEAFF. In nucleotides, the CDR3 is TGCGCCAGCAGCTTGGCCCCAGCTAACACTGAAGCTTTCTTT.

This clonotype was detected only a few times. The V and J genes are TRBV6-6 and TRBJ1-5; D call uncertain. Germline V gives CDR1 MNHNY, CDR2 SVGAGI (reference sequence). The CDR3 is 14 amino acids. V was shortened by 2 bases and J by 4 bases, with 9 bases between the two germline ends. CDR3 protein: CASSYGSENQPQHF. As DNA, the CDR3 is TGTGCCAGCAGTTACGGGAGCGAAAATCAGCCCCAGCATTTT.

This clonotype was seen repeatedly, ten times or more. The chain joins TRBV20-1 to TRBJ2-5; no clear D. The CDR3 has 14 amino acids. V was pared by 6 bases and J by 2 bases, with 16 bases between. Germline lookup yields CDR1 DFQATT and CDR2 SNEGSKA (reference sequence). The CDR3 nucleotides read TGCAGTGCAATAGGGTTGATAATGCAAGAGACCCAGTACTTC. Protein sequence: CSAIGLIMQETQYF.

J is TRBJ2-1 and V is TRBV12-3 or TRBV12-4; 10 bases are a match to TRBD2. V lost 7 bases to trimming and J lost 12 bases; unmatched junction nucleotides: 12. The CDR3 is made up of 14 amino acids. CDR3 DNA sequence: TGTGCCAGCACCCCCCCTAGAGGACTAGCGGCGCAGTTCTTC. It specifies CASTPPRGLAAQFF.

This clonotype was seen repeatedly, ten times or more. CDR3: CSVMGQGAWNEQFF. The CDR3 DNA follows: TGCAGCGTTATGGGACAGGGGGCATGGAATGAGCAGTTCTTC. The chain recombines TRBV29-1 with TRBJ2-1, with TRBD1 identical over 12 bases. Per germline, CDR1 SQVTM and CDR2 ANQGSEA. Trimming removed 5 bases from V and 7 bases from J; junction bases left unmatched: 6. This CDR3 has 14 residues.

This clonotype was found many times. This sequence joins TRBV20-1 and TRBJ1-6; no definite D call. The V end lost 0 bases, the J end lost 7 bases, and 19 bases lay between the germline ends. Germline CDR1 and CDR2: DFQATT and SNEGSKA (reference sequence). The CDR3 consists of 17 residues. The CDR3 DNA reads TGCAGTGCTAGAGAAATCTCGGCGGGTGGCCGAAATTCACCCCTCCACTTT. It translates to CSAREISAGGRNSPLHF.

This clonotype was observed many times. V usage is TRBV5-1 and J usage is TRBJ2-7, with TRBD1 matching over 9 bases. Trimming removed 1 base from V and 4 bases from J; junction bases left unmatched: 3. The CDR3 sequence is 14 residues long. Germline CDR1 and CDR2: SGHRS and YFSETQ. The CDR3 here is CASSLTDRGYEQYF. The CDR3 nucleotides are TGCGCCAGCAGCTTGACGGACAGGGGTTACGAGCAGTACTTC.

This clonotype was picked up many times. V and J are TRBV5-1 and TRBJ1-5; D is perhaps TRBD1 (5 bases). Germline V gene sequence: CDR1 SGHRS, CDR2 YFSETQ. Trimming shortened V by 0 bases and J by 7 bases, and 8 bases separated the two germline ends. The length of the CDR3 is 13 residues. As DNA, the CDR3 is TGCGCCAGCAGCTTGGATCAGGGACAGCCCCAGCATTTT. It codes for CASSLDQGQPQHF.

This clonotype was detected ten times or more. The chain uses TRBV3-1 and TRBJ2-1; maybe TRBD1 (6 bases). Trimming took 4 bases from V and 7 from J, leaving 14 bases between them. The CDR3 is 14 amino acids. Germline CDR1 is LGHDT and CDR2 is YNNKEL (reference sequence). The CDR3 region has the DNA TGTGCCAGCAGCCCCCCACAGGGCTGGAATGAGCAGTTCTTC. Translating it yields CASSPPQGWNEQFF.

This clonotype has ten or more counts. The chain joins TRBV7-2 to TRBJ1-6; D is perhaps TRBD1 (5 bases). The CDR3 runs 13 residues. Germline V gene lookup returns CDR1 SGHTA and CDR2 FQGNSA. The V and J ends lost 1 base and 7 bases respectively, with 5 bases between them. The CDR3 bases are TGTGCCAGCAGCTTAGGGGGGAATTCACCCCTCCACTTT. It translates to CASSLGGNSPLHF.

This clonotype was found many times. The chain employs TRBV20-1 and TRBJ1-6, with TRBD1 identical over 9 bases. CDR1 is DFQATT and CDR2 is SNEGSKA in the germline V gene (reference sequence). V lost 3 bases and J lost 7; bases outside the gene matches: 4. The CDR3 runs to 14 residues. The CDR3 protein is CSASRGQGNSPLHF. The CDR3 DNA is TGCAGTGCTAGTAGGGGACAGGGCAATTCACCCCTCCACTTT.

The gene calls are TRBV27 and TRBJ2-3; 7 nucleotides line up with TRBD1. CDR3 length equals 17 residues. Looked up from germline, CDR1 is MNHEY and CDR2 is SMNVEV (reference sequence). Losses at the gene ends were 1 base for V and 0 bases for J; bases not matched to a gene: 7. The CDR3 nucleotides read TGTGCCAGCAGTTTATGGTCCAGGGGGAGTAGCACAGATACGCAGTATTTT. It encodes CASSLWSRGSSTDTQYF.

This clonotype was counted at least ten times. The rearrangement uses TRBV20-1 and TRBJ1-5, with D possibly being TRBD1 (5 bases). This CDR3 is built from 16 residues. Deletions cut 0 bases from V and 4 bases from J, with 16 bases between. Germline V gene lookup returns CDR1 DFQATT and CDR2 SNEGSKA (reference sequence). The CDR3 region has the DNA TGCAGTGCTAGAGATGTCAGGGTCCCGGGAAATCAGCCCCAGCATTTT. It specifies CSARDVRVPGNQPQHF.

This clonotype turned up a few times. The genes are TRBV3-1 and TRBJ2-1; weak D call: TRBD2 (6 bases). CDR3 length: 15 amino acids. The V end lost 6 bases, the J end lost 3 bases, and 15 bases lay between the germline ends. Germline loops: CDR1 LGHDT, CDR2 YNNKEL (reference sequence). CDR3 protein: CASRVRAGSYNEQFF. In nucleotides, the CDR3 is TGTGCCAGCAGAGTTCGGGCGGGGAGCTACAATGAGCAGTTCTTC.

This clonotype was detected ten times or more. The V and J genes are TRBV6-5 and TRBJ2-7, with D perhaps matching TRBD1 or TRBD2 (6 bases each). Germline CDR1 and CDR2: MNHEY and SVGAGI. The CDR3 consists of 15 residues. Deletions cut 6 bases from V and 1 base from J, with 16 bases between. CDR3 region: CASRAHGGRSYEQYF. As DNA, the CDR3 is TGTGCCAGCAGAGCCCACGGGGGCCGTTCCTACGAGCAGTACTTC.

This clonotype was observed at least ten times. The genes are TRBV6-1 and TRBJ2-5; a possible D gene is TRBD2 (5 bases). The CDR3 consists of 12 residues. V lost 5 bases and J lost 3, with 7 bases in between. Germline-derived CDR1 and CDR2 are MNHNS and SASEGT. Here the CDR3 reads CASSLAEETQYF. In DNA form, the CDR3 reads TGTGCCAGCAGTCTAGCAGAAGAGACCCAGTACTTC.

This clonotype was observed at least ten times. This chain uses TRBV30 with TRBJ2-7; 8 bases are shared with TRBD2. Germline loops: CDR1 GTSNPN, CDR2 SVGIG (reference sequence). V was clipped by 4 bases and J by 2 bases; unmatched bases: 1. The CDR3 spans 12 residues. CDR3 DNA sequence: TGTGCCTGGACGGGGGGGGCCTACGAGCAGTACTTC. Protein sequence: CAWTGGAYEQYF.

This clonotype showed up many times. The CDR3 loop reads CASSHEGTNTEAFF. In DNA, the CDR3 is TGTGCCAGCAGCCATGAGGGGACTAACACTGAAGCTTTCTTT. The chain employs TRBV7-9 and TRBJ1-1; D is perhaps TRBD1 (5 bases). V gave up 5 bases and J gave up 2 bases, with 12 bases separating them. Germline values: CDR1 SEHNR, CDR2 FQNEAQ (reference sequence). The CDR3 is 14 residues long.